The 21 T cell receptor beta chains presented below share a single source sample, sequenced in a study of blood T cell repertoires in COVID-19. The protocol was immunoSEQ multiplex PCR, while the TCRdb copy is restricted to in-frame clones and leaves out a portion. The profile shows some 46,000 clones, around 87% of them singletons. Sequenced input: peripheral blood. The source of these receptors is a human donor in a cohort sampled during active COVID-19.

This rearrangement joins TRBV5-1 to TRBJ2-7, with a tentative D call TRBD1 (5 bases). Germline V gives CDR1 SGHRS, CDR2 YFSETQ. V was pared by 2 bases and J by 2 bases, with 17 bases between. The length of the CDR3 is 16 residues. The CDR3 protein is CASSFKAPQGPYEQYF. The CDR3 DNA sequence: TGCGCCAGCAGCTTCAAGGCGCCGCAGGGCCCCTACGAGCAGTACTTC.

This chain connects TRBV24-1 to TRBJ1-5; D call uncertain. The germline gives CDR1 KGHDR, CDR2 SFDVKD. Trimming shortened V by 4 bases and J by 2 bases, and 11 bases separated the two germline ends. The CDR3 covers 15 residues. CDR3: CATSDGQAGNQPQHF. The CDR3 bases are TGTGCCACCAGTGACGGGCAAGCGGGCAATCAGCCCCAGCATTTT.

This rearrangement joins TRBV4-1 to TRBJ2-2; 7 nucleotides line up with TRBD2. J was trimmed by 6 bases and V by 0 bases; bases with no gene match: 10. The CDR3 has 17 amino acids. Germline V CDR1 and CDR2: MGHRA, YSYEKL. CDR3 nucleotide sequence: TGCGCCAGCAGCCAAGAGTGGGGGAGGGCAAGGTCCGGGGAGCTGTTTTTT. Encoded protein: CASSQEWGRARSGELFF.

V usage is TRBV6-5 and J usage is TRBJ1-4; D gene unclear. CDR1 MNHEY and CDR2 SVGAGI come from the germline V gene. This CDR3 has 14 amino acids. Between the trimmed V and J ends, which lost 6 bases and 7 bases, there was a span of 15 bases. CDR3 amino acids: CASRLTPETEKLFF. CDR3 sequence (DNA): TGTGCCAGCAGGCTTACCCCGGAGACTGAAAAACTGTTTTTT.

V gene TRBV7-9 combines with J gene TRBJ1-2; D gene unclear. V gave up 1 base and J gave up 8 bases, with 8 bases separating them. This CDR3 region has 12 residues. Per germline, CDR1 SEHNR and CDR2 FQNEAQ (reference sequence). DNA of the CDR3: TGTGCCAGCAGCTTAGGATCCCGGGGCTACACCTTC. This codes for CASSLGSRGYTF.

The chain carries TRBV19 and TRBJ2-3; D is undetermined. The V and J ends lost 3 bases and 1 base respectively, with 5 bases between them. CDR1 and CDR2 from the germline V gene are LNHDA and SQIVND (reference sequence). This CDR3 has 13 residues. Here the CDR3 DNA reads TGTGCCAGTAGTATCCAGGGCACAGATACGCAGTATTTT. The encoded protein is CASSIQGTDTQYF.

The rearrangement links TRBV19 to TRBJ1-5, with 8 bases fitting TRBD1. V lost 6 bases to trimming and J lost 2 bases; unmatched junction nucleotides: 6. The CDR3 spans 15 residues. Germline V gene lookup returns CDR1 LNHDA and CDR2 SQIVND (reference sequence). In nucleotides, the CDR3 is TGTGCCAGTAGGGGGGCACAGGGGGGCAATCAGCCCCAGCATTTT. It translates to CASRGAQGGNQPQHF.

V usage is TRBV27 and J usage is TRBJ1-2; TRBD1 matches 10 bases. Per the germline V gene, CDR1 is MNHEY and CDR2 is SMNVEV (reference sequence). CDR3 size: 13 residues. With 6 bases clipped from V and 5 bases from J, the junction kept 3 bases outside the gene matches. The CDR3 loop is CASSRQGAYGYTF. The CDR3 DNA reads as TGTGCCAGCAGCCGACAGGGGGCATATGGCTACACCTTC.

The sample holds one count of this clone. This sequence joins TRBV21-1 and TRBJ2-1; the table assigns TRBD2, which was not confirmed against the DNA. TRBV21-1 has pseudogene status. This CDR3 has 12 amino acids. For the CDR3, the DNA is TGTGCCAGCAGCACCCCTTTCAATGAGCAGTTCTTC. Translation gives CASSTPFNEQFF.

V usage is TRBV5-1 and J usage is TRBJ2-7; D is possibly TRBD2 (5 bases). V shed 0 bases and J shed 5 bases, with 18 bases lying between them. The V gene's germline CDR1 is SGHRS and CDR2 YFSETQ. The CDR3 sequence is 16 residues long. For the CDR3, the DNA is TGCGCCAGCAGCTTGGTAACCGGTAGTGGGAGCCACGAGCAGTACTTC. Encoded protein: CASSLVTGSGSHEQYF. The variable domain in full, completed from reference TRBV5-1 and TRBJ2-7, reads KAGVTQTPRYLIKTRGQQVTLSCSPISGHRSVSWYQQTPGQGLQFLFEYFSETQRNKGNFPGRFSGRQFSNSRSEMNVSTLELGDSALYLCASSLVTGSGSHEQYFGPGTRLTVT.

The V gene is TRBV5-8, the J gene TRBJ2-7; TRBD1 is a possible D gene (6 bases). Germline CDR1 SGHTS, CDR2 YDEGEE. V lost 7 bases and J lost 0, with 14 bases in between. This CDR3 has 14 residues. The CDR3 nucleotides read TGTGCCAGCCCAGGGGATAAAGGCTCCTACGAGCAGTACTTC. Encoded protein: CASPGDKGSYEQYF.

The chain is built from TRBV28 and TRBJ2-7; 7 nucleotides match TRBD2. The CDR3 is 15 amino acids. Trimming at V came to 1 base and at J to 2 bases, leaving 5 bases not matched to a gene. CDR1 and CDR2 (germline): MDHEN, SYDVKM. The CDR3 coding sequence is TGTGCCAGCAGTTTATTGCGGGAGTGGGCCTACGAGCAGTACTTC. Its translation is CASSLLREWAYEQYF.

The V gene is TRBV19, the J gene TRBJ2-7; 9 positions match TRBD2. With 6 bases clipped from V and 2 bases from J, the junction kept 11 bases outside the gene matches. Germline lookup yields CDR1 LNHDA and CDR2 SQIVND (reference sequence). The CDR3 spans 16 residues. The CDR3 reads CASSPLAGGLPYEQYF. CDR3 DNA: TGTGCCAGTAGCCCACTAGCGGGCGGGCTGCCCTACGAGCAGTACTTC. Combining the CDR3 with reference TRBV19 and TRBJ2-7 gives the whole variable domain DGGITQSPKYLFRKEGQNVTLSCEQNLNHDAMYWYRQDPGQGLRLIYYSQIVNDFQKGDIAEGYSVSREKKESFPLTVTSAQKNPTAFYLCASSPLAGGLPYEQYFGPGTRLTVT.

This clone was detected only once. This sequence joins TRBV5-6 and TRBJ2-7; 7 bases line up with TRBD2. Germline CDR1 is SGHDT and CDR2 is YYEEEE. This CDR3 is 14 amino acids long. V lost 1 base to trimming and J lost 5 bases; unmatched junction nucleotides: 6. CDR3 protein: CASSLLREIDEQYF. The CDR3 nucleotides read TGTGCCAGCAGCTTGTTGCGGGAGATCGACGAGCAGTACTTC.

The CDR3 reads CASSLVPHSAETQYF. The CDR3 DNA reads as TGTGCCAGCAGCTTAGTCCCCCATAGCGCAGAGACCCAGTACTTC. The chain couples TRBV7-2 to TRBJ2-5; TRBD2 is a possible D gene (5 bases). CDR1 and CDR2 (germline): SGHTA, FQGNSA. Trimming shortened V by 1 base and J by 4 bases, and 13 bases separated the two germline ends. This CDR3 spans 15 amino acids.

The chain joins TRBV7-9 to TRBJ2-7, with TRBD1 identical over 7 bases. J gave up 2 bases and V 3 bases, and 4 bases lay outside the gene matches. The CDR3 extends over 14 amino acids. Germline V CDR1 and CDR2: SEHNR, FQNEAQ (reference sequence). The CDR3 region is CASSFLTGPYEQYF. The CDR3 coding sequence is TGTGCCAGCAGCTTTTTGACAGGGCCCTACGAGCAGTACTTC.

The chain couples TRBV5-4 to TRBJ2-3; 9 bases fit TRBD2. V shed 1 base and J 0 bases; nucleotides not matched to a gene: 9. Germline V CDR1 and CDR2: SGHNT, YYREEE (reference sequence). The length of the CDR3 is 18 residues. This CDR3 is CASSLLAGGGSSTDTQYF. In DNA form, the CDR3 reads TGTGCCAGCAGCTTGCTCGCGGGAGGGGGATCTAGCACAGATACGCAGTATTTT.

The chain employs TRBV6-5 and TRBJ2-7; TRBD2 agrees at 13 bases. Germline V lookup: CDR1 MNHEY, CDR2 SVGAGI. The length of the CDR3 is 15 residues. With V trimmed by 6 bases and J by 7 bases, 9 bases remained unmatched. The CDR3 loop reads CASSSTSGRAWEQYF. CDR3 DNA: TGTGCCAGCAGCTCCACTAGCGGGAGGGCCTGGGAGCAGTACTTC.

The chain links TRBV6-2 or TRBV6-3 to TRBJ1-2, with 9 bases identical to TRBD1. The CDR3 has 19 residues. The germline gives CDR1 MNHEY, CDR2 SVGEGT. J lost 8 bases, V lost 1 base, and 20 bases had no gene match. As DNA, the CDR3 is TGTGCCAGCAGTTACTTCGACCGGGACAGGGCCTTTGGACTTTGGGGCTACACCTTC. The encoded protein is CASSYFDRDRAFGLWGYTF.

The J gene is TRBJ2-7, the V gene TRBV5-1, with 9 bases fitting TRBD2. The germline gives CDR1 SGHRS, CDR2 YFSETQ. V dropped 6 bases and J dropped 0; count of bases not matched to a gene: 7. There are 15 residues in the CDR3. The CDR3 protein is CASTKSGRTSYEQYF. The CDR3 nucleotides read TGCGCCAGCACCAAAAGCGGGAGGACCTCCTACGAGCAGTACTTC. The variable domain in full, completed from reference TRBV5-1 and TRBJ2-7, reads KAGVTQTPRYLIKTRGQQVTLSCSPISGHRSVSWYQQTPGQGLQFLFEYFSETQRNKGNFPGRFSGRQFSNSRSEMNVSTLELGDSALYLCASTKSGRTSYEQYFGPGTRLTVT.

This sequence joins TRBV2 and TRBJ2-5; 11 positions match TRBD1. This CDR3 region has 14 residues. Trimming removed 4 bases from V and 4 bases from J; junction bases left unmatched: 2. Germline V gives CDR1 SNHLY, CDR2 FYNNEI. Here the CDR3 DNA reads TGTGCCAGCAGTGTGGACAGGGGGCTAGAGACCCAGTACTTC. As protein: CASSVDRGLETQYF.